A selection of T cell receptor beta chains follows, all from one sample in a study of blood T cells in healthy people across ages. TCRdb independently ran MiXCR on the 5' RACE reads; one entry per CDR3 protein. The repertoire holds roughly 1,800,000 distinct CDR3 sequences, with around half as singletons. Sequences were obtained from blood. Source of these receptors: a woman in her forties in good health. Both conserved end residues are part of each CDR3. D genes are given only for firm matches. For some rows the clone size is stated as once, few or many, or as a class when expanded; others skip it.

>15|.|TRBD1|TRBJ2-1|TRBV28
TGTGCCAGCGTTCCGGGACAGGGGTCTTACAATGAGCAGTTCTTC
CASVPGQGSYNEQFF
>11|few|TRBD2|TRBJ2-5|TRBV20-1
TGCAGTGCTAGCACGGGAGGGACCCAGTACTTC
CSASTGGTQYF
>13|.|.|TRBJ2-7|TRBV12-3/TRBV12-4
TGTGCCAGCAGTTTAAGGGACTTGCGGGTACGGTACTTC
CASSLRDLRVRYF
>15|few|.|TRBJ2-7|TRBV6-6
TGTGCCAGCAGTTACACGTCCAGGGGGGAGTACGAGCAGTACTTC
CASSYTSRGEYEQYF
>14|.|TRBD1|TRBJ2-1|TRBV13
TGTGCCAGCAGCCCTGTTAGAGGGGGCGATGAGCAGTTCTTC
CASSPVRGGDEQFF
>15|few|.|TRBJ2-7|TRBV5-5
TGTGCCAGCAGCTTTAGGAGCGGGTACTCCTACGAGCAGTACTTC
CASSFRSGYSYEQYF
>12|few|.|TRBJ1-2|TRBV20-1
TGCAGTGCTAGTAACTCCCTTGGGGGCTACACCTTC
CSASNSLGGYTF
>14|.|.|TRBJ2-5|TRBV5-1
TGCGCCAGCAGGATTTGGGCAGGGCAAGAGACCCAGTACTTC
CASRIWAGQETQYF
>14|once|.|TRBJ2-3|TRBV24-1
TGTGCCACCAGTGCCTCCATCCACCCAGATACGCAGTATTTT
CATSASIHPDTQYF
>11|.|.|TRBJ1-2|TRBV29-1
TGCAGCGTTGGCAGGGTAGGAAACTACACCTTC
CSVGRVGNYTF
>14|.|.|TRBJ2-3|TRBV7-2
TGTGCCAGCAGTCCCCAACCTAGCACAGATACGCAGTATTTT
CASSPQPSTDTQYF
>15|few|.|TRBJ1-4|TRBV20-1
TGCAGTGCGCGCCGCGGGGGGAAATCTAATGAAAAACTGTTTTTT
CSARRGGKSNEKLFF
>14|.|.|TRBJ2-3|TRBV20-1
TGCAGTGGTTCGACACGGACCGGCACAGATACGCAGTATTTT
CSGSTRTGTDTQYF
>12|.|.|TRBJ2-7|TRBV6-2/TRBV6-3
TGTGCCAGCGGATTCCAGGGGTGTGTTCCGTACTTC
CASGFQGCVPYF
>10|.|.|TRBJ2-7|TRBV11-2
TGTGCCAGTCAGGGCGACGAGCAGTACTTC
CASQGDEQYF
>13|few|.|TRBJ1-1|TRBV29-1
TGCAGCGTTGATCTACAGCCTCTCACTGAAGCTTTCTTT
CSVDLQPLTEAFF
>15|.|TRBD2|TRBJ2-5|TRBV28
TGTGCCAGCAGTTCATTGACTAGCGGGGTACAGACCCAGTACTTC
CASSSLTSGVQTQYF
>16|few|.|TRBJ2-6|TRBV7-9
TGTGCCAGCAGCTCAATACCAGGCTCTGGGGCCAACGTCCTGACTTTC
CASSSIPGSGANVLTF
>15|few|TRBD1|TRBJ1-5|TRBV4-3
TGCGCCAGCAGCCAAGGTTACCAGGGGGATCAGCCCCAGCATTTT
CASSQGYQGDQPQHF
>13|.|.|TRBJ1-2|TRBV7-3
TGTGCCAGCAGCTTAACTTCTTCCTATGGCTACACCTTC
CASSLTSSYGYTF
>15|.|TRBD1|TRBJ2-5|TRBV18
TGTGCCAGCTCACGAACCGAGGACAGGTCGGAGACCCAGTACTTC
CASSRTEDRSETQYF
>14|.|.|TRBJ2-5|TRBV12-3/TRBV12-4
TGTGCCAGCAGTTTTAGGGTTGAGGGGTCAACCCAGTACTTC
CASSFRVEGSTQYF
>14|.|TRBD1|TRBJ2-4|TRBV12-3/TRBV12-4
TGTGCCAGCACTCAGGCAGGGGGCTGGGACATTCAGTACTTC
CASTQAGGWDIQYF
>12|.|TRBD1|TRBJ1-4|TRBV29-1
TGCAGCGCGGGACAGGGGGATGAAAAACTGTTTTTT
CSAGQGDEKLFF
>17|.|TRBD1|TRBJ2-6|TRBV7-9
TGTGCCAGTCGAGCCAGGGACAGGGGTTTGGGGGCCAACGTCCTGACTTTC
CASRARDRGLGANVLTF
>18|.|TRBD1|TRBJ2-7|TRBV11-2
TGTGCCAGCAGCTTAGATCTAAGGATCCGGGACAGGATATACGAGCAGTACTTC
CASSLDLRIRDRIYEQYF
>14|.|.|TRBJ1-2|TRBV7-2
TGTGCCAGCAGGGAAGGACAGATTAGCTATGGCTACACCTTC
CASREGQISYGYTF
>14|.|.|TRBJ2-1|TRBV4-1
TGCGCCAGCAGCCAAGTTAACAGAAACAATGAGCAGTTCTTC
CASSQVNRNNEQFF
>15|.|.|TRBJ1-4|TRBV28
TGTGCCAGCAGTTTATATGGGGCGCTGGGTGAAAAACTGTTTTTT
CASSLYGALGEKLFF
>14|many|.|TRBJ2-5|TRBV4-3
TGCGCCAGCAGCCAAGGGCAGAGCCAAGAGACCCAGTACTTC
CASSQGQSQETQYF
>13|.|.|TRBJ1-1|TRBV6-5
TGTGCCAGCAGTTACGGGTTAGACACTGAAGCTTTCTTT
CASSYGLDTEAFF
>16|.|.|TRBJ2-5|TRBV5-5
TGTGCCAGCAGCTTGGATATTAGGGGATTTGGGGAGACCCAGTACTTC
CASSLDIRGFGETQYF
>12|.|.|TRBJ1-1|TRBV20-1
TGCAGTGCACGAAGGGGGTACACTGAAGCTTTCTTT
CSARRGYTEAFF
>17|.|TRBD2|TRBJ2-7|TRBV3-1
TGTGCCAGCAGCCTAGGACTAGCCTCACTACAGGACTACGAGCAGTACTTC
CASSLGLASLQDYEQYF
>15|.|TRBD2|TRBJ2-5|TRBV20-1
TGCAGTGCTCCCCGGACGGGGGGTTCTTGGGAGACCCAGTACTTC
CSAPRTGGSWETQYF
>12|.|.|TRBJ1-2|TRBV6-5
TGTGCCAGCGGGAACGGATACTATGGCTACACCTTC
CASGNGYYGYTF
>15|.|.|TRBJ2-6|TRBV7-2
TGTGCCAGCAGTAAAGAGAACTCTGGGGCCAACGTCCTGACTTTC
CASSKENSGANVLTF
>13|.|.|TRBJ2-3|TRBV9
TGTGCCAGCAACCCTGGGGGCCCAGATACGCAGTATTTT
CASNPGGPDTQYF
>14|few|TRBD1|TRBJ2-3|TRBV7-2
TGTGCCAGCAGCTGGGGACAGGGCACAGATACGCAGTATTTT
CASSWGQGTDTQYF
>16|.|TRBD2|TRBJ2-1|TRBV4-1
TGCGCCAGCGGCTACAAGGGCCAGCGGGGGACCAATGAGCAGTTCTTC
CASGYKGQRGTNEQFF
>14|.|.|TRBJ2-1|TRBV3-1
TGTGCCAGCAGCCCACATGCACAGGGAAATGAGCAGTTCTTC
CASSPHAQGNEQFF
>16|.|TRBD2|TRBJ2-3|TRBV15
TGTGCCACCAGCGCGACTAGCGGGGGGCTCACAGATACGCAGTATTTT
CATSATSGGLTDTQYF
>14|.|TRBD2|TRBJ2-3|TRBV7-9
TGTGCCAGCAGCTTAGGCGGGGGGTTCGATACGCAGTATTTT
CASSLGGGFDTQYF
>15|.|TRBD1|TRBJ2-5|TRBV15
TGTGCCACCAGCCCCCGGGACAGAGCCCAAGAGACCCAGTACTTC
CATSPRDRAQETQYF
>19|.|.|TRBJ2-1|TRBV5-1
TGCGCCAGCAGCTCGTCGAGCGGACTAGGGGGAAGCTCCTACAATGAGCAGTTCTTC
CASSSSSGLGGSSYNEQFF
>16|.|.|TRBJ2-7|TRBV5-1
TGCGCCAGCAGCACCAGACAGGCACCATCAGTAGACGAGCAGTACTTC
CASSTRQAPSVDEQYF
>14|.|.|TRBJ1-3|TRBV7-9
TGTGCCAGCAGCTTACATGGCTCTGGAAACACCATATATTTT
CASSLHGSGNTIYF
>16|few|TRBD1|TRBJ2-1|TRBV29-1
TGCAGCGTTGATGGTGGACAGGGGGCGCGGTACAATGAGCAGTTCTTC
CSVDGGQGARYNEQFF
>15|.|.|TRBJ2-5|TRBV6-2/TRBV6-3
TGTGCCAGCAGTTACTCAGGGGGGAAGATCGGGGAGCAGTACTTC
CASSYSGGKIGEQYF
>9|.|.|TRBJ2-1|TRBV29-1
TGCAGCGTTAAACGGGAGCAGTTCTTC
CSVKREQFF
>15|few|.|TRBJ2-5|TRBV4-2
TGTGCCAGCAGCCAAGAACAGGGACCGCTTGGGACCCAGTACTTC
CASSQEQGPLGTQYF
>16|.|TRBD2|TRBJ2-7|TRBV12-3/TRBV12-4
TGTGCCAGCAGTTCCCTCGGGCTAGCGGGGTCTCACGAGCAGTACTTC
CASSSLGLAGSHEQYF
>16|many|TRBD2|TRBJ2-1|TRBV7-2
TGTGCCAGCAGCTTGGGAGGACTAGCGGCCTACAATGAGCAGTTCTTC
CASSLGGLAAYNEQFF
>15|.|TRBD1|TRBJ2-3|TRBV5-6
TGTGCCAGCGCCAAGGGACAGGTTATTACAGATACGCAGTATTTT
CASAKGQVITDTQYF
>15|.|TRBD1|TRBJ2-7|TRBV4-1
TGCGCCAGCAGCCGACCGGGACAGGGGTTCCTCGAGCAGTACTTC
CASSRPGQGFLEQYF
>13|.|TRBD1|TRBJ2-3|TRBV10-3
TGTGCCATCAGGGGACAGGACACAGATACGCAGTATTTT
CAIRGQDTDTQYF